A selection of T cell receptor beta chains follows, all from one sample in a study of blood T cell repertoires in COVID-19. TCRdb's copy holds only in-frame clones and misses some; the assay was immunoSEQ multiplex PCR. In the table there are around 51,000 clones, approximately 90% of which are singletons. Specimen: peripheral blood. All receptors come from a man in his sixties or seventies with acute or convalescent COVID-19. The CDR3 runs from the conserved cysteine through the conserved F or W.

cdr3_length	v_call	cdr3_aa
15	TRBV6-6	CASSYSTGQPGELFF
16	TRBV4-1	CASSQTLDSSNEKLFF
16	TRBV9	CASSVGLAGGTGELFF
14	TRBV18	CASSPGLGNGELFF
13	TRBV5-1	CASSLGQTDTQYF
15	TRBV7-2	CASSFPTPANSPLHF
15	TRBV6-5	CASSYSGTGFVEQFF
16	TRBV5-1	CASSITSGGSRDTQYF
15	TRBV15	CATSPRTGWNSPLHF
16	TRBV18	CASSFQPTGDNQPQHF
14	TRBV15	CATSRDRETGELFF
15	TRBV28	CASSSRTGGMETQYF
15	TRBV7-2	CASSRPDRASYEQYF
15	TRBV6-4	CASSGAGSFHSPLHF
16	TRBV2	CASSVGQGYMNTEAFF
15	TRBV4-3	CASSQMAGANYGYTF
15	TRBV19	CASNKPGQGNYGYTF
14	TRBV20-1	CSASRDRQNTEAFF
13	TRBV2	CASRRDRNTEAFF
14	TRBV18	CASSPRSGGETQYF
14	TRBV4-2	CASSHPGRGTEAFF
16	TRBV11-2	CASSLGPRGGNTEAFF
18	TRBV3-1/TRBV3-2	CASSQSVRGPTLTETQYF
17	TRBV7-6	CASSLVGGAANTGELFF